A few counts support the clone carrying this T cell receptor (beta chain). These data belong to a study of blood T cell repertoires in COVID-19. Turning to the study itself: Italy, Spain and the United States were the sources of the convalescent and acute COVID-19 samples.

Germline lookup yields CDR1 SGHAT and CDR2 FQNNGV. V trimming: 5 bases; J trimming: 3 bases; junction bases outside the gene matches: 5. This CDR3 region has 14 residues. Repertoires were generated with immunoSEQ multiplex PCR, while TCRdb's copy carries only in-frame clones and drops some. The profile covers 55,000 to 90,000 clones, with more than 75% appearing a single time and about 1.5% taken by the ten largest. V is TRBV11-2 and J is TRBJ2-7; TRBD2 matches 9 bases. The sequencing input was peripheral blood. The TCR sequence derives from a human donor in a cohort sampled during active COVID-19. In DNA form, the CDR3 reads TGTGCCAGCAGCCCGACTAGCGGTCTCTACGAGCAGTACTTC. This sequence encodes CASSPTSGLYEQYF.